This T cell receptor (beta chain) derives from a study of response to subunit inactivated influenza vaccine. Comment on this clonotype: Its antigen is as yet unknown.

Study findings and constraints: Each seasonal influenza vaccination, the authors suggested, recruits few new T cells.

This CDR3 is built from 16 residues. V shed 6 bases and J shed 2 bases, with 17 bases lying between them. Germline V gives CDR1 MDHEN, CDR2 SYDVKM. In TCRdb, the RT-PCR reads were re-called with MiXCR into one record per CDR3 protein. The sample carries roughly 630,000 distinct CDR3 sequences, approximately 14% recorded once. This clonotype was obtained from a man aged 45-65 years who received an inactivated influenza vaccine. The V gene is TRBV28, the J gene TRBJ2-4; D could derive from TRBD1 or TRBD2 (5 bases each). The sample here was PBMCs from blood, taken approximately 15 days before vaccination. CDR3 nucleotides: TGTGCCAGCAGCGGGACGGCCGTCAACACCAAAAACATTCAGTACTTC. It specifies CASSGTAVNTKNIQYF.